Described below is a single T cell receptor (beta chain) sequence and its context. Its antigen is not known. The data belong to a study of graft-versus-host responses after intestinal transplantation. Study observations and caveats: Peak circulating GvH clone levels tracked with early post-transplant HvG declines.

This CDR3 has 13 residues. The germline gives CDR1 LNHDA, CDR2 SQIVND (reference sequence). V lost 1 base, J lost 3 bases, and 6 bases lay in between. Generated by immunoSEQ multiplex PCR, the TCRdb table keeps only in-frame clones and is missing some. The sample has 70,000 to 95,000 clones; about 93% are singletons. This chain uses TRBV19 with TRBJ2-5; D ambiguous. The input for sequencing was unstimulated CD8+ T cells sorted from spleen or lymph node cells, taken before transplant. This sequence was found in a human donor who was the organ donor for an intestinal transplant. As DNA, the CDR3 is TGTGCCAGTAGTATAGCGAACAAAGAGACCCAGTACTTC. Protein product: CASSIANKETQYF.